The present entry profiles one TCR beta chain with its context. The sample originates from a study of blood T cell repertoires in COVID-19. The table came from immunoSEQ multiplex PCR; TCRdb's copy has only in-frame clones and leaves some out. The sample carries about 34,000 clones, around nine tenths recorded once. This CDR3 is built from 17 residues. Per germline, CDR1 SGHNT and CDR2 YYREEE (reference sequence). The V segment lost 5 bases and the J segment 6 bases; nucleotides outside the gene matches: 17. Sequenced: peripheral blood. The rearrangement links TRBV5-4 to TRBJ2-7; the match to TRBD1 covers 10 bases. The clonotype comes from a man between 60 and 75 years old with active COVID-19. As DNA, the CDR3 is TGTGCCAGCAGTTCCGGGACAGGGGCGTCGAATTCCGCCGAGCAGTACTTC. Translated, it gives CASSSGTGASNSAEQYF.